This T cell receptor (beta chain) is from a study of early T cells in non-severe SARS-CoV-2 infection. Study results and caveats: Matching with VDJdb favored anti-spike CD8 responses (missing private and CD4 specificities).

In its sample, this clonotype was seen a few times. What it recognizes is unknown. The CDR3 is 16 residues long. J lost 7 bases, V lost 5 bases, and 11 bases had no gene match. In germline, CDR1 is LNHDA, CDR2 SQIVND (reference sequence). The protocol attached unique molecular identifiers to individual cDNA molecules. Each CDR3 protein is one row after TCRdb ran MiXCR on the 5' RACE reads. The sample contains under 35,000 distinct CDR3 sequences, approximately 5.5% of which appear only once. The chain combines TRBV19 with TRBJ2-1, with TRBD2 matching 10 bases. The sequenced material came from whole blood. This TCR was recovered from an adult who was a healthcare worker with PCR-confirmed SARS-CoV-2 infection or an uninfected control (not recorded which). Here the CDR3 reads CASSLPLTSGANEQFF. In nucleotides, the CDR3 is TGTGCCAGTAGTCTTCCCCTTACTAGCGGGGCAAATGAGCAGTTCTTC.